This TCR beta chain was documented in a study of blood T cell repertoires in COVID-19. Study summary: Samples of COVID-19 (acute and convalescent) were obtained from the United States, Italy and Spain. T cells, B-cell-depleted T cells, or PBMCs provided the cDNA or gDNA that served as material.

The CDR3 consists of 15 residues. V was pared by 0 bases and J by 0 bases, with 9 bases between. The V gene's germline CDR1 is SGHRS and CDR2 YFSETQ. Authors' data handling: Cell counts per sample came from amplifying reference gene primers. Clones were sequenced by immunoSEQ multiplex PCR, and TCRdb holds only the in-frame ones, with some missing. Clone size and V and J calls were adopted from that table, with D and trimming inferred from the DNA. This sample yields approximately 200,000 clones, of which 86% are seen a single time; 2.5% to 3.5% belongs to the top ten. Sequencing was performed on peripheral blood. This clonotype was sampled from a woman aged 30 to 39 with active or convalescent COVID-19. The chain links TRBV5-1 to TRBJ1-2; D gene unclear. CDR3 DNA: TGCGCCAGCAGCTTGGGGGCCCCTCCTAACTATGGCTACACCTTC. Protein product: CASSLGAPPNYGYTF.